The rows below give T cell receptor beta chains drawn from one sample of a study of shared clonotypes between healthy human individuals. The table came from immunoSEQ multiplex PCR; TCRdb's copy has only in-frame clones and leaves some out. The table shows roughly 2.1 million clones, with about 92% occurring only once. Source material: naive CD8+ T cells from PBMCs. All receptors come from a man younger than 30 in good health. Some clones in this sample may be carry-over from other donors' samples. The CDR3 runs from the conserved cysteine through the conserved F or W. The order of the fields is D gene, J gene, CDR3 length, V gene, CDR3 DNA, CDR3 protein. A D gene is named only where the DNA matches it firmly.

>.|TRBJ1-2|12|TRBV19
TGTGCCAGTAGAGAGCGGGGGTATGGCTACACCTTC
CASRERGYGYTF
>.|TRBJ2-5|15|TRBV15
TGTGCCACCAGCAGAGAAAGGGCCCCGCAAGAGACCCAGTACTTC
CATSRERAPQETQYF
>.|TRBJ1-1|13|TRBV6-5
TGTGCCAGCAGTTATGGGCCCTACACTGAAGCTTTCTTT
CASSYGPYTEAFF
>.|TRBJ2-7|16|TRBV6-4
TGTGCCAGCAGGACGTGTGGCGGGGAAGCTCCCTACGAGCAGTACTTC
CASRTCGGEAPYEQYF
>TRBD1|TRBJ2-7|12|TRBV19
TGTGCCACCACGACAGGGAACCGCGAGCAGTACTTC
CATTTGNREQYF
>TRBD2|TRBJ2-6|18|TRBV28
TGTGCCAGCAGTTTACGACTAGCGGGAGATAATGGGGCCAACGTCCTGACTTTC
CASSLRLAGDNGANVLTF
>TRBD1|TRBJ2-7|15|TRBV28
TGTGCCAGCAGTTTCGTCGGGACAGGGGTGTACGAGCAGTACTTC
CASSFVGTGVYEQYF
>.|TRBJ2-7|14|TRBV9
TGTGCCAGCAGCGTAGCCGGGTTATCTGGGGAGCAGTACTTC
CASSVAGLSGEQYF
>TRBD2|TRBJ2-1|16|TRBV27
TGTGCCAGCACTCCCGCGTGGACTAGCTCCTACAATGAGCAGTTCTTC
CASTPAWTSSYNEQFF
>.|TRBJ1-6|13|TRBV4-1
TGCGCCAGCAGCCCGCAAAGGGACTCACCCCTCCACTTT
CASSPQRDSPLHF
>TRBD1|TRBJ2-7|14|TRBV5-1
TGCGCCAGCAGCTCCGGGACAGGCTCCTACGAGCAGTACTTC
CASSSGTGSYEQYF
>.|TRBJ1-2|13|TRBV4-3
TGCGCCAGCAGCCCCGGGGTAGCTTATGGCTACACCTTC
CASSPGVAYGYTF